This T cell receptor (beta chain) appears in the sequencing data of a study of response to subunit inactivated influenza vaccine. V trimming: 0 bases; J trimming: 5 bases; junction bases outside the gene matches: 8. Germline values: CDR1 SGHKS, CDR2 YYEKEE (reference sequence). The CDR3 is made up of 16 amino acids. TCRdb redid the calling of the RT-PCR reads with MiXCR, one entry per CDR3 protein. This table has 650,000 to 700,000 distinct CDR3 sequences, roughly 14% appearing once. As to this clonotype: Its target is not known.

Findings of the study overall: That few new T cells are recruited by each seasonal influenza vaccination was the authors' suggestion.

The V call is TRBV5-5, the J call TRBJ2-3, with TRBD1 matching 8 bases. Sequenced material: PBMCs from blood, taken roughly 13 days after vaccination. This TCR came from a man aged 45-65 years who received an inactivated influenza vaccine. CDR3 amino acids: CASSLAHRGYGDTQYF. Written as DNA, the CDR3 is TGTGCCAGCAGCTTGGCCCACAGGGGGTATGGAGATACGCAGTATTTT.